This TCR beta chain stems from a study of T cells in Graves' hyperthyroidism and ophthalmopathy. About this clonotype itself: One end of the junction does not line up with germline, which may come from a read error.

The CDR3 runs 15 residues. Germline V lookup: CDR1 MDHEN, CDR2 SYDVKM. Amplified regions were TCR beta CDR3 sequences from RNA transcripts. First-round RT-PCR of the TCR CDR3 relied on the HTBI primer set. Each CDR3 protein is one row after TCRdb ran MiXCR on the multiplex PCR reads. The table records about 740,000 distinct CDR3 sequences, about 14% of them present only once. This TCR was sampled from a woman aged 18 to 35 with Graves' hyperthyroidism. The chain recombines TRBV28 with TRBJ1-3; TRBD1 might be the D (5 bases). The sample comprised blood. DNA for the CDR3: TGTGCCAGCAGTTTTGGGGCTTTGGTGGGAAACGCCATATATTTT. Protein: CASSFGALVGNAIYF.